The sequence of this T cell receptor (beta chain) was determined in a study of blood T cell repertoires in COVID-19. Libraries were prepared by immunoSEQ multiplex PCR; TCRdb keeps only in-frame clonotypes and omits some of them. This sample yields 350,000 or so clones, of which 80% to 90% are seen a single time; around 4% belongs to the top ten. Sequencing was carried out using PBMCs or T cells enriched from blood (not recorded which). The receptor's source is a woman in her 40s with acute COVID-19.

The CDR3 loop is CASSSKTGQEQPQHF. The CDR3 nucleotides read TGTGCCAGCAGCTCAAAGACAGGGCAGGAACAGCCCCAGCATTTT. This rearrangement joins TRBV7-2 to TRBJ1-5, with 7 bases that match TRBD1. The CDR3 has 15 residues. CDR1 is SGHTA and CDR2 is FQGNSA in the germline V gene. V was clipped by 4 bases and J by 7 bases; unmatched bases: 10.